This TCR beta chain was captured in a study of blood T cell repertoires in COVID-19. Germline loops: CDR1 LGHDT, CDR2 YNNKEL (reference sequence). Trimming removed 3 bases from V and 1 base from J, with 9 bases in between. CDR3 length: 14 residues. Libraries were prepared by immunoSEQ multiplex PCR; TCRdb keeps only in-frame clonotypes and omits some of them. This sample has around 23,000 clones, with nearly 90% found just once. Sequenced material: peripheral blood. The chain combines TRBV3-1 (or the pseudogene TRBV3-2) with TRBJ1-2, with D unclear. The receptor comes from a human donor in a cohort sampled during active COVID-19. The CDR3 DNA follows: TGTGCCAGCAGCCAGGGCAGTTTTAACTATGGCTACACCTTC. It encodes CASSQGSFNYGYTF.